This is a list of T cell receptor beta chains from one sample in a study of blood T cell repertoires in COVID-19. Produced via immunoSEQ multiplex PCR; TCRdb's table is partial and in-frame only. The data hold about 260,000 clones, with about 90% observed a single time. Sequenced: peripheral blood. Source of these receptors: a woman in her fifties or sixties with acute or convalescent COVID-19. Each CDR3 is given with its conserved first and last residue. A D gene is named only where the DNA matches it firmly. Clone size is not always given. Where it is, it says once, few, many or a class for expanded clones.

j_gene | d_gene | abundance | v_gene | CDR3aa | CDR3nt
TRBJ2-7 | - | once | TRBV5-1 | CASSLGWGGSSYEQYF | TGCGCCAGCAGCTTGGGTTGGGGGGGCAGCTCCTACGAGCAGTACTTC
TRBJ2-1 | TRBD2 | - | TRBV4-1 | CASSPRSAGLANFF | TGCGCCAGCAGCCCTAGGTCCGCCGGACTAGCGAATTTCTTC
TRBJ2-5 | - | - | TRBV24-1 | CATSRGGGSQETQYF | TGTGCCACCAGCCGAGGGGGGGGGTCCCAAGAGACCCAGTACTTC
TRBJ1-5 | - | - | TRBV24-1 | CATSDRTYQPQHF | TGTGCCACCAGTGACCGGACTTATCAGCCCCAGCATTTT
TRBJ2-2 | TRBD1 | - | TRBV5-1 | CASSFLGQGYTGELFF | TGCGCCAGCAGCTTTTTAGGACAGGGCTACACCGGGGAGCTGTTTTTT
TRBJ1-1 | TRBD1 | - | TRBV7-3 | CASSRTGGLNTEAFF | TGTGCCAGCAGCCGTACAGGGGGATTGAACACTGAAGCTTTCTTT
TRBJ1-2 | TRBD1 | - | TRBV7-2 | CASSPRTGGSNGYTF | TGTGCCAGCAGCCCAAGGACAGGGGGCAGTAATGGCTACACCTTC
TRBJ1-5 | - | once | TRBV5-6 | CASSFMNQPQHF | TGTGCCAGCAGCTTCATGAATCAGCCCCAGCATTTT
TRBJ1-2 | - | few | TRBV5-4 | CASSLALGGSYGYTF | TGTGCCAGCAGCTTGGCCCTAGGGGGAAGCTATGGCTACACCTTC
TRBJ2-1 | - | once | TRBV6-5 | CASRSAWLAAQFF | TGTGCCTCCAGATCGGCATGGTTAGCCGCCCAGTTCTTC
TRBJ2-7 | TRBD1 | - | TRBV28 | CASSLVRGLYEQYF | TGTGCCAGCAGTTTAGTTAGGGGGCTATACGAGCAGTACTTC
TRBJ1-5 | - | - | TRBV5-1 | CASSLAGGESQHF | TGCGCCAGCAGCTTGGCCGGGGGGGAATCCCAGCATTTT
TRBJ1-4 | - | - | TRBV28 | CASSGRDGSNEKLFF | TGTGCCAGCAGTGGGAGGGACGGATCTAATGAAAAACTGTTTTTT
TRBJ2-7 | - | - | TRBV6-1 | CASSEVSYEQYF | TGTGCCAGCAGTGAAGTGAGCTACGAGCAGTACTTC
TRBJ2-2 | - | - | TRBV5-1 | CASSTMGGLGTGELFF | TGCGCCAGCAGCACCATGGGGGGGCTTGGCACCGGGGAGCTGTTTTTT
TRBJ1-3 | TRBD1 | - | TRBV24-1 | CATSTSQGAGNTIYF | TGTGCCACCAGCACATCGCAGGGGGCAGGAAACACCATATATTTT
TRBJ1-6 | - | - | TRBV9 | CASSPGRAGNSPLHF | TGTGCCAGCAGCCCCGGCAGGGCCGGTAATTCACCCCTCCACTTT
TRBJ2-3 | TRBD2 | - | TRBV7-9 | CASSILATDTQYF | TGTGCCAGCAGTATACTAGCGACAGATACGCAGTATTTT
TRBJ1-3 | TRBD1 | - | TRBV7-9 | CASSRRDRSSGNTIYF | TGTGCCAGCAGTCGTAGGGACAGGAGCTCTGGAAACACCATATATTTT
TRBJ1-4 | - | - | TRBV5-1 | CASSLRQTATNEKLFF | TGCGCCAGCAGCTTAAGACAGACTGCAACTAATGAAAAACTGTTTTTT
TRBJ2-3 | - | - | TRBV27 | CASSPQWDTQYF | TGTGCCAGCAGTCCCCAGTGGGATACGCAGTATTTT
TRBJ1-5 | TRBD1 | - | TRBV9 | CASSVSTGGNQPQHF | TGTGCCAGCAGCGTTTCTACAGGGGGCAATCAGCCCCAGCATTTT
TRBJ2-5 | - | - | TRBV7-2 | CASSLARVETQYF | TGTGCCAGCAGCTTAGCGCGGGTGGAGACCCAGTACTTC
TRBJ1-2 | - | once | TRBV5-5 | CASVTSPSNYGYTF | TGTGCCAGCGTAACTTCCCCTTCTAACTATGGCTACACCTTC
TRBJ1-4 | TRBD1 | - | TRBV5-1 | CASSSGQNNEKLFF | TGCGCCAGCAGCTCGGGACAGAATAATGAAAAACTGTTTTTT
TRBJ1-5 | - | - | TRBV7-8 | CASSLASGDGQPQHF | TGTGCCAGCAGCTTAGCGTCGGGGGACGGTCAGCCCCAGCATTTT
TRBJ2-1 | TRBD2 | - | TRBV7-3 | CASSLVAGVGNEQFF | TGTGCCAGCAGCTTAGTAGCGGGAGTAGGCAATGAGCAGTTCTTC
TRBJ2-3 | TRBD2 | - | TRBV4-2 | CASSQAYRAGVTDTQYF | TGTGCCAGCAGCCAAGCGTATCGGGCGGGAGTAACAGATACGCAGTATTTT
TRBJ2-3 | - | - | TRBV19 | CASSKQGFSTDTQYF | TGTGCCAGTAGTAAACAGGGATTCAGCACAGATACGCAGTATTTT
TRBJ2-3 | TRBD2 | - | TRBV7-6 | CASSLGQRGPVIDTQYF | TGTGCCAGCAGCTTAGGACAGCGGGGCCCTGTCATAGATACGCAGTATTTT
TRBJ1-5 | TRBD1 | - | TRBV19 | CASSTRQGSNQPQHF | TGTGCCAGTAGTACAAGACAGGGTAGCAATCAGCCCCAGCATTTT
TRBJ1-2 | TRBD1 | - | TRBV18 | CASSPSQGALNYGYTF | TGTGCCAGCTCACCATCCCAGGGGGCCCTTAACTATGGCTACACCTTC
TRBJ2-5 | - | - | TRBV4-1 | CASSQPQETQYF | TGCGCCAGCAGCCAACCTCAAGAGACCCAGTACTTC
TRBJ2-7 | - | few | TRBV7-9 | CASSPRTEQYF | TGTGCCAGCAGCCCGCGGACAGAGCAGTACTTC
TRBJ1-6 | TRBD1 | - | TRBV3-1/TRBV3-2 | CASSRTGGNSPLHF | TGTGCCAGCAGCCGGACAGGGGGAAATTCACCCCTCCACTTT
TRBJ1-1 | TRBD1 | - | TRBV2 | CASSGQGHTEAFF | TGTGCCAGCAGTGGACAGGGCCACACTGAAGCTTTCTTT
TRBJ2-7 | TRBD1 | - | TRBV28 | CASSALDRAEEQYF | TGTGCCAGCAGTGCCCTAGACAGGGCGGAAGAGCAGTACTTC
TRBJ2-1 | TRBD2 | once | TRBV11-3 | CASSLSSGRDEQFF | TGTGCCAGCAGCTTGAGTAGCGGGAGGGATGAGCAGTTCTTC
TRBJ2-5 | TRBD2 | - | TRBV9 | CASSVGGTWETQYF | TGTGCCAGCAGCGTCGGGGGGACTTGGGAGACCCAGTACTTC
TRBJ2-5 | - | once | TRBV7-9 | CASSLLAYQETQYF | TGTGCCAGCAGCTTATTAGCGTACCAAGAGACCCAGTACTTC
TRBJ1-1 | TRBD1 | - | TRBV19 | CASSEDRGLTEAFF | TGTGCCAGTAGTGAGGACAGGGGGCTCACTGAAGCTTTCTTT